This T cell receptor beta chain is drawn from a study of blood T cell repertoires in COVID-19. Study overall: Material from acute and convalescent COVID-19 was sourced from the United States, Italy and Spain. From T cells, B-cell-depleted T cells, or PBMCs came the material, which was cDNA or gDNA.

CDR3 size: 15 residues. CDR1 MDHEN and CDR2 SYDVKM come from the germline V gene. Trimming cost V 3 bases and J 6 bases, with 15 bases left between them. The table came from immunoSEQ multiplex PCR; TCRdb's copy has only in-frame clones and leaves some out. The sample lists 140,000 to 150,000 clones, 85% seen once, with about 2.5% in the top ten. This receptor was obtained from a human donor with acute or convalescent COVID-19. The donor label of this sample is uncertain. The chain combines TRBV28 with TRBJ1-5; D gene unclear. The specimen was peripheral blood. The CDR3 DNA follows: TGTGCCAGCAGTTTGTCCTCAGCTTCGGGTCAGCCCCAGCATTTT. Its protein is CASSLSSASGQPQHF. The full variable domain, its missing parts supplied by reference TRBV28 and TRBJ1-5, is DVKVTQSSRYLVKRTGEKVFLECVQDMDHENMFWYRQDPGLGLRLIYFSYDVKMKEKGDIPEGYSVSREKKERFSLILESASTNQTSMYLCASSLSSASGQPQHFGDGTRLSIL.